This TCR beta chain appears in the sequencing data of a study of identifying expanded T cells in peripheral blood (dated by TCRdb to the late 2010s). About the study as a whole: Four technical replicates, made by sequencing separate aliquots from the same pool of genomic DNA, were compared pairwise.

Beyond this particular receptor, the publication reports: The authors expected that biological variance in healthy repertoires might rise further over much longer intervals, such as months to years. Approximately 1.2 differentially abundant clones were flagged by the binomial model between technical replicates, whereas about 15 and 18 were flagged over approximately two weeks and four weeks, respectively. Both the number of clones called differentially abundant and the false-positive rate were significantly reduced by the beta-binomial model across all healthy-donor time intervals. Variance in clone template counts between two-week samples significantly increased with total template count across all healthy donors.

TCRbeta CDR3 regions were profiled by bias-controlled multiplex PCR amplification of genomic DNA with the immunoSEQ Assay. In the authors' own workflow: To quantify the absolute abundance of each unique TCRbeta CDR3 region, the sequences were collapsed and filtered. Differential abundance was tested with a binomial (Fisher-equivalent) model and with a beta-binomial model adding time-dependent variance fitted from healthy donors. Clones with fewer than 5 combined templates were removed, and differential abundance was called for clones with a Benjamini-Hochberg FDR below 0.01. Beta-binomial variance was modeled as a function of total template count across the two samples using the form v = (b*log(k)+a)^2. TCRdb retrieved this table from immuneACCESS and kept in-frame rearrangements only. Not all clones are present; in checked studies, unresolved V genes account for under half, and no reason is known for the remainder. V and J calls and clone size come straight from that table; D and trimming were deduced from the DNA. In all, the sample holds 100,000 to 150,000 clones, and around four fifths of those were seen once. The top ten hold 2.5% to 3.5% of the sample.

During the collection period, no immune events, such as infections, were documented for the healthy donors. To calibrate time-dependent variance in a beta-binomial model of T-cell clone differential abundance, blood repertoires from healthy donors were used as a training cohort. The training cohort comprised roughly ten healthy donors, 3 female and 7 male. On average the donors were around 39 years old, and their ages spanned about 29 to 65 years. Obtained from a commercial supplier, whole blood was collected from each healthy donor at three time points set around 13 days apart. Genomic DNA was extracted from unsorted whole blood for immunosequencing. Only a few counts were recorded for this clone. The antigen this receptor binds is unknown. There are no base qualities to consult, and no much larger clone falls within one base. Trimming removed 0 bases from V and 4 bases from J, leaving 10 bases between the germline ends. Its CDR3 holds 14 amino acids, cysteine through phenylalanine. Only the CDR3 part of the read is kept: 42 bases, read in frame from the first base. From a lookup of the germline V gene (reference sequence), CDR1 and CDR2 are GTSNPN and SVGIG.

In this chain, TRBV30 is recombined with TRBJ1-3; the D gene assignment is ambiguous. Sequencing used blood. This TCR was sampled from a person between 18 and 75 years old in good health. The CDR3 sequence is CAWSVWAPGNTIYF. The DNA sequence reads TGTGCCTGGAGTGTGTGGGCCCCCGGAAACACCATATATTTT.